The following is a TCR beta chain sequence with its context. By its share of the sample, this clonotype is medium-sized (0.01 to 0.1%). Its recognized antigen is unknown. No per-base quality is available; no much larger clone lies one base away. The receptor library was made with 5' RACE. This sample was sequenced with a NextSeq 500. The TCR library protocol attached a unique molecular identifier to each TCR cDNA molecule to allow correction of PCR and sequencing errors. The authors' pipeline ran thus. Decombinator tools were used for TCR identification, UMI-based error correction and CDR3 extraction. Expanded TCRs were defined as those above a frequency of 2 per 1,000, corresponding to the top 1% of the tumor frequency distribution. Each repertoire was subsampled 100 times to 5,000 TCRs, after which Renyi diversity was computed with the R vegan package. CDR3 similarity networks were built from amino acid triplet string-kernel similarity, connecting CDR3s with pairwise similarity above 0.82. TCRdb's own reprocessing of the public reads used fastp at Q25 and MiXCR and kept productive beta chains. Identical CDR3 proteins give one entry, which carries the most common genes and DNA. TCRdb, not the authors, supplied the V and J calls. This sample has about 4,900 distinct CDR3 sequences in its table, and 16% of those were observed once. The ten largest account for over 5.5% of the sample.

Per the germline V gene, SNHLY is the CDR1 and FYNNEI is the CDR2. The CDR3 has 13 amino acids, counting the end cysteine and phenylalanine. CDR3 DNA is the only sequence kept; it has 39 bases, read in frame from the first base. V has 6 bases trimmed and J has 13 bases trimmed; junction bases matching no gene number 6. This record comes from a study of spatial heterogeneity in lung cancer (dated by TCRdb to about 2019). At the level of the whole study: Beta-chain transcripts were consistently detected in greater numbers than alpha-chain transcripts, which likely reflected higher beta-chain transcript abundance. The study linked features of the TCR repertoire to counts of nonsynonymous mutations, which were determined by whole-exome sequencing of tumor tissue. Both alpha and beta chains were TCR-sequenced in 200 to 250 tumor regions, around 64 matched nontumor lung samples and 55 to 60 PBMC samples obtained at surgery. TCR alpha and beta repertoires were quantitatively compared across multiple tumor regions, matched nontumor lung and blood in non-small cell lung cancer. In the raw uncorrected reads, each unique combination of TCR and UMI appeared more than ten times on average.

Summary of the overall study and its limitations: Confirming at a functional level the hypothesis that regional TCRs recognize regional mutations was considered to require additional single-cell paired TCR alpha and beta sequencing. Ubiquitous expanded tumor TCRs were found in blood more often at tumor resection than at routine follow-up.

The intended sense of this specimen's time point label: sample taken at primary tumor resection. TCR sequencing used whole RNA extracted from tumor and nontumor lung tissue, or from cryopreserved PBMC samples, without cell sorting. Samples were obtained from approximately 72 patients with early-stage, untreated non-small cell lung cancer from the lung TRACERx cohort. A patient was chosen for TCR sequencing only when enough RNA was available from at least two tumor regions. Material: PBMCs, obtained at surgery. Recombination connected TRBV2 to TRBJ2-1, and 13 bases in between align with TRBD2. The source is a male donor with early-stage non-small cell lung cancer. The CDR3 sequence is CASRGGLAGDQFF. The DNA is as follows: TGTGCCAGCAGAGGCGGACTAGCGGGGGACCAGTTCTTC.